The 20 T cell receptor beta chains given below trace back to one sample, sequenced in a study of spatial heterogeneity in lung cancer. TCRdb called the 5' RACE reads again in MiXCR, with one record for every CDR3 protein. The sample lists 20,000 to 30,000 distinct CDR3 sequences, 4.5% to 5.5% seen once, with around 5.5% in the top ten. The time point denotes: sample taken at primary tumor resection. Sequencing was performed on whole RNA extracted from tumor and nontumor lung tissue, or from frozen PBMC, and the material was left unsorted. The specimen comprised PBMCs, sampled at surgery. Receptors were obtained from a male donor with early-stage non-small cell lung cancer.

Ten or more counts support this clonotype. The chain recombines TRBV2 with TRBJ2-7, with a weak D call TRBD1 (6 bases). CDR3 length equals 13 residues. Trimming cost V 10 bases and J 3 bases, with 16 bases left between them. Germline CDR1 and CDR2: SNHLY and FYNNEI. The CDR3 DNA reads TGTGCCACCACGTATGAGGGGGTCTACGAGCAGTACTTC. It is translated as CATTYEGVYEQYF.

The chain is built from TRBV30 and TRBJ2-3; no definite D call. Germline-derived CDR1 and CDR2 are GTSNPN and SVGIG (reference sequence). The V end was cut by 4 bases, the J end by 4 bases, with 9 bases between. The CDR3 length is 12 residues. Here the CDR3 DNA reads TGTGCCTGGACGACGAGAGCAGATACGCAGTATTTT. This gives the protein CAWTTRADTQYF.

This clonotype was found many times. This chain uses TRBV6-2 or TRBV6-3 with TRBJ1-1; 7 positions match TRBD1. This CDR3 is 14 amino acids long. The V gene's germline CDR1 is MNHEY and CDR2 SVGEGT. Germline trimming cut 7 bases from V and 0 bases from J; bases unmatched to any gene: 5. The CDR3 is CASTKGQMNTEAFF. In nucleotides, the CDR3 is TGTGCCAGCACCAAGGGACAGATGAACACTGAAGCTTTCTTT.

Ten or more counts support this clonotype. The chain joins TRBV6-5 to TRBJ2-3; no clear D. This CDR3 spans 12 amino acids. Deletions cut 6 bases from V and 2 bases from J, with 6 bases between. Germline lookup yields CDR1 MNHEY and CDR2 SVGAGI. This CDR3 is CASRSATDTQYF. DNA for the CDR3: TGTGCCAGCAGGTCGGCCACAGATACGCAGTATTTT.

This clonotype was seen ten or more times. The rearrangement joins TRBV18 to TRBJ1-2; 8 nucleotides line up with TRBD1. Germline CDR1 KGHSH, CDR2 LQKENI. Unmatched junction bases numbered 13, after V lost 3 bases and J lost 7 bases. The CDR3 is 16 residues long. CDR3 region: CASSPGVDRVYGGYTF. The CDR3, as DNA: TGTGCCAGCTCACCTGGAGTGGACAGGGTTTACGGTGGCTACACCTTC.

Judged by abundance, this clonotype is medium-sized. In DNA form, the CDR3 reads TGTGCCAGCAGCTCCGGGACACCGTCCTACGAGCAGTACTTC. This encodes CASSSGTPSYEQYF. The chain combines TRBV11-1 with TRBJ2-7, with TRBD1 as a possible D gene (6 bases). The germline gives CDR1 SGHAT, CDR2 FQDESV (reference sequence). The CDR3 covers 14 residues. The V gene lost 4 bases and the J gene lost 1 base, with 11 bases spanning the gap.

The chain uses TRBV30 and TRBJ2-3, with 13 bases matching TRBD2. V lost 3 bases, J lost 2 bases, and 5 bases stayed unmatched. This CDR3 has 16 amino acids. Germline V gives CDR1 GTSNPN, CDR2 SVGIG (reference sequence). CDR3 sequence (DNA): TGTGCCTGGAGCGCGGGACTAGCGGGGAACACAGATACGCAGTATTTT. It is translated as CAWSAGLAGNTDTQYF.

This clonotype was observed at least ten times. The germline gene is not matched at one end of the junction; a read error may be the cause. The chain is built from TRBV12-3 or TRBV12-4 and TRBJ1-2; perhaps TRBD1 as D (5 bases). The CDR3 has 10 amino acids. As DNA, the CDR3 is TGTGCCAGCAGCCAGCTGGGGCCGAGCTTC. Translating it yields CASSQLGPSF.

Ten or more counts support this clonotype. The V call is TRBV7-9, the J call TRBJ2-5; 7 bases align to TRBD2. Germline CDR1 reads SEHNR; CDR2 reads FQNEAQ (reference sequence). This CDR3 spans 12 amino acids. V was pared by 4 bases and J by 4 bases, with 0 bases of the junction left unmatched. CDR3 bases: TGTGCCAGCAGCTGGGGGGGAGAGACCCAGTACTTC. Residues: CASSWGGETQYF.

This clonotype has at least ten counts. The gene calls are TRBV23-1 and TRBJ2-7, with 7 bases lining up with TRBD2. TRBV23-1 is an open reading frame, and its role is uncertain. Losses at the gene ends were 5 bases for V and 1 base for J; bases not matched to a gene: 11. The CDR3 runs 16 residues. The CDR3 loop is CASSSKPGLPSYEQYF. CDR3 nucleotides: TGCGCCAGCAGTTCCAAACCGGGACTACCTTCCTACGAGCAGTACTTC.

This clonotype came up many times. The CDR3 region has the DNA TGTGCCAGCAGCGATCGGACTAGCACAGATACGCAGTATTTT. Its protein is CASSDRTSTDTQYF. V gene TRBV7-2 combines with J gene TRBJ2-3; perhaps TRBD2 as D (5 bases). This CDR3 region has 14 residues. V lost 5 bases, J lost 0 bases, and 9 bases lay in between. Germline assignment: CDR1 SGHTA and CDR2 FQGNSA.

This clonotype was picked up many times. The V call is TRBV5-1, the J call TRBJ2-6; either TRBD1 or TRBD2 may supply D (6 bases each). Trimming shortened V by 7 bases and J by 4 bases, and 15 bases separated the two germline ends. There are 15 residues in the CDR3. Germline-derived CDR1 and CDR2 are SGHRS and YFSETQ. CDR3 region: CASEGEVAGANVLTF. CDR3 in DNA: TGCGCCAGCGAGGGGGAGGTAGCAGGGGCCAACGTCCTGACTTTC.

This clonotype was seen many times. The chain uses TRBV6-1 and TRBJ2-7; no definite D call. The germline V gene has CDR1 MNHNS and CDR2 SASEGT. The CDR3 runs to 14 residues. V lost 1 base, J lost 3 bases, and 10 bases lay in between. In DNA form, the CDR3 reads TGTGCCAGCAGTGAAGTGGGGTTTGGCTACGAGCAGTACTTC. Its translation: CASSEVGFGYEQYF.

At least ten counts were recorded for this clonotype. V and J are TRBV7-2 and TRBJ2-6; weak D call: TRBD1 (5 bases). Trimming stripped 4 bases from V and 0 bases from J, with 10 bases between. Germline V gene data show CDR1 as SGHTA and CDR2 as FQGNSA. The CDR3 totals 16 residues. Here the CDR3 DNA reads TGTGCCAGCAGCTCCCGACAGAGCTCTGGGGCCAACGTCCTGACTTTC. Translated, it gives CASSSRQSSGANVLTF.

This clonotype was observed once. The chain links TRBV7-2 to TRBJ2-1; tentative D call: TRBD1 (5 bases). Germline CDR1 and CDR2: SGHTA and FQGNSA. Trimming removed 4 bases at V and 4 bases at J, with 8 bases between. CDR3 size: 13 residues. CDR3 DNA sequence: TGTGCCAGCAGCTCCGCAGGGTACAATGAGCAGTTCTTC. Amino acids: CASSSAGYNEQFF.

This clonotype has at least ten counts. J is TRBJ1-1 and V is TRBV19; TRBD1 matches 8 bases. The CDR3 is 17 amino acids. Germline V CDR1 and CDR2: LNHDA, SQIVND (reference sequence). V lost 4 bases and J lost 0; bases outside the gene matches: 10. DNA of the CDR3: TGTGCCAGTAGTACCCACCGGGACAGGTCGATGAACACTGAAGCTTTCTTT. It specifies CASSTHRDRSMNTEAFF.

This clonotype was detected only once. V is TRBV18 and J is TRBJ2-3; perhaps TRBD1 as D (5 bases). From germline, CDR1 is KGHSH and CDR2 LQKENI. This CDR3 comprises 13 residues. Trimming removed 0 bases at V and 5 bases at J, with 6 bases between. This CDR3 reads CASSPPTGDTQYF. CDR3 nucleotides: TGTGCCAGCTCACCACCAACAGGAGATACGCAGTATTTT.

This clonotype occurred many times. V is TRBV18 and J is TRBJ1-1; 11 bases line up with TRBD1. V shed 0 bases and J 6 bases; nucleotides not matched to a gene: 0. Germline assignment: CDR1 KGHSH and CDR2 LQKENI. This CDR3 is built from 14 residues. The CDR3 DNA is TGTGCCAGCTCACCACCGGGACAGGGGGCTGAAGCTTTCTTT. It codes for CASSPPGQGAEAFF.

This clonotype was detected many times. This chain joins TRBV7-8 and TRBJ1-2; D is ambiguous. V shed 0 bases and J shed 4 bases, with 3 bases lying between them. The CDR3 is 12 residues long. The germline V gene encodes CDR1 SGHVS and CDR2 FQNEAQ. The CDR3 loop reads CASSLASYGYTF. Written as DNA, the CDR3 is TGTGCCAGCAGCTTAGCCAGCTATGGCTACACCTTC.

This clonotype was seen repeatedly, ten times or more. The genes are TRBV7-2 and TRBJ2-7, with 10 bases lining up with TRBD2. The ends lost 4 bases at V and 1 base at J; junction bases unmatched: 7. The CDR3 is 16 amino acids. CDR1 SGHTA and CDR2 FQGNSA come from the germline V gene. The CDR3 reads CASSSAGGPGSYEQYF. CDR3 DNA: TGTGCCAGCAGCTCAGCGGGGGGGCCGGGGTCCTACGAGCAGTACTTC. Combining the CDR3 with reference TRBV7-2 and TRBJ2-7 gives the whole variable domain GAGVSQSPSNKVTEKGKDVELRCDPISGHTALYWYRQSLGQGLEFLIYFQGNSAPDKSGLPSDRFSAERTGGSVSTLTIQRTQQEDSAVYLCASSSAGGPGSYEQYFGPGTRLTVT.